One sample yielded the 11 T cell receptor beta chains listed below, sequenced in a study of T cells after yellow fever vaccination (dated by TCRdb to about 2019). In light of the paper, this sample's treatment or condition label describes: live attenuated yellow fever vaccine strain. Library construction relied on 5' RACE. This sample was sequenced with an Illumina HiSeq 2500. The public sequencing data were trimmed at Q25 with fastp and processed into clonotypes with MiXCR by TCRdb, which kept only in-frame beta chains. Rows matching on CDR3 protein sequence are summarized as one entry with the most common DNA and genes. The sample table records about 370,000 distinct CDR3 sequences; roughly 11% of these occur just once. The ten largest clones represent roughly a sixth of the sample. The sequenced sample was PBMCs, obtained on the day of the first yellow fever vaccination. Receptor source: a man between 18 and 35 years old who received the YFV17D yellow fever vaccine.

This clonotype was seen at least ten times. The chain combines TRBV10-1 with TRBJ1-1; no clear D gene. The CDR3 has 13 amino acids. Germline loops: CDR1 WNHNN, CDR2 SYGVQD (reference sequence). The V gene lost 5 bases and the J gene lost 1 base, with 8 bases spanning the gap. The CDR3 region has the DNA TGCGCCAGCAGTTTTAACGGGAACACTGAAGCTTTCTTT. Its translation: CASSFNGNTEAFF.

In this sample, this clonotype is large. The chain has TRBV7-2 and TRBJ2-1, with TRBD2 identical over 13 bases. V lost 1 base and J lost 6; bases outside the gene matches: 0. The germline CDR1 and CDR2 sequences are SGHTA and FQGNSA. The CDR3 runs to 15 residues. CDR3 loop: CASSLGLAGGNEQFF. The CDR3 DNA follows: TGTGCCAGCAGCTTAGGACTAGCGGGGGGCAATGAGCAGTTCTTC.

This clonotype has a handful of counts. This sequence joins TRBV20-1 and TRBJ2-5; 9 nucleotides agree with TRBD1. CDR3 length equals 13 residues. Germline loops: CDR1 DFQATT, CDR2 SNEGSKA (reference sequence). V shed 5 bases, J shed 5 bases, and the junction held 6 bases outside the gene matches. The CDR3 DNA reads TGCAGTGCTCCGAGGGACAGGGTTGAGACCCAGTACTTC. The encoded protein is CSAPRDRVETQYF.

The CDR3 loop is CASSARGHRVELFF. The CDR3 bases are TGTGCCAGCAGTGCAAGGGGGCATAGGGTGGAGCTGTTTTTT. The chain employs TRBV6-1 and TRBJ2-2, with 7 bases lining up with TRBD1. J was trimmed by 10 bases and V by 4 bases; bases with no gene match: 9. The CDR3 runs to 14 residues. Germline V gene sequence: CDR1 MNHNS, CDR2 SASEGT.

This clonotype was detected only once. CDR3 protein: CASSQLGFLRAPTDTQYF. The DNA of the CDR3 is TGTGCCAGCAGCCAGCTCGGTTTTCTGAGGGCGCCCACAGATACGCAGTATTTT. The chain uses TRBV7-4 and TRBJ2-3; possible D gene TRBD2, 5 bases. CDR3 size: 18 residues. Germline CDR1 SGHVT, CDR2 SQSDAQ. Trimming cost V 5 bases and J 2 bases, with 23 bases left between them.

The table lists this clonotype with a few counts. This chain joins TRBV11-2 and TRBJ2-5; no firm D call. Germline loops: CDR1 SGHAT, CDR2 FQNNGV. V lost 1 base and J lost 5, with 8 bases in between. There are 13 residues in the CDR3. CDR3 DNA: TGTGCCAGCAGCTTAGCCCCTCGGGAGACCCAGTACTTC. This codes for CASSLAPRETQYF.

The genes are TRBV5-4 and TRBJ2-5; tentatively, D is TRBD1 (5 bases). Germline loops: CDR1 SGHNT, CDR2 YYREEE (reference sequence). Trimming pared 5 bases from V and 2 bases from J, leaving 10 bases between. The CDR3 totals 13 residues. The CDR3 bases are TGTGCCAGCAGTCTGGACATACAAGAGACCCAGTACTTC. Amino acids: CASSLDIQETQYF.

V gene TRBV6-6 combines with J gene TRBJ2-1; D unresolved. Germline loops: CDR1 MNHNY, CDR2 SVGAGI (reference sequence). This CDR3 is 12 amino acids long. Trimming shortened V by 0 bases and J by 9 bases, and 6 bases separated the two germline ends. The CDR3 DNA follows: TGTGCCAGCAGTTACTCCGTTCTTGAGCAGTTCTTC. This sequence encodes CASSYSVLEQFF.

The genes are TRBV6-5 and TRBJ1-2; D is undetermined. Trimming removed 2 bases at V and 4 bases at J, with 11 bases between. The CDR3 is 14 amino acids. Germline CDR1 and CDR2: MNHEY and SVGAGI. The CDR3 protein is CASSYGVGGYGYTF. The CDR3 coding sequence is TGTGCCAGCAGTTACGGGGTGGGCGGCTATGGCTACACCTTC.

This clonotype has a handful of counts. CDR3 DNA: TGTGCCAGCAAGCACCGGGGGATATACACAGATACGCAGTATTTT. Its translation: CASKHRGIYTDTQYF. This rearrangement joins TRBV6-2 or TRBV6-3 to TRBJ2-3; D possibly corresponds to TRBD2 (6 bases). Germline V gives CDR1 MNHEY, CDR2 SVGEGT. The CDR3 is 15 residues long. V was trimmed by 7 bases and J by 2 bases, leaving 16 bases between them.

This clonotype was detected many times. V and J are TRBV5-1 and TRBJ1-3; D unresolved. The CDR3 has 17 amino acids. In germline, CDR1 is SGHRS, CDR2 YFSETQ. Between the trimmed V and J ends, which lost 4 bases and 0 bases, there was a span of 17 bases. CDR3 residues: CASSPTTQSSSGNTIYF. CDR3 coding DNA: TGCGCCAGCAGCCCCACAACACAGTCGAGCTCTGGAAACACCATATATTTT.